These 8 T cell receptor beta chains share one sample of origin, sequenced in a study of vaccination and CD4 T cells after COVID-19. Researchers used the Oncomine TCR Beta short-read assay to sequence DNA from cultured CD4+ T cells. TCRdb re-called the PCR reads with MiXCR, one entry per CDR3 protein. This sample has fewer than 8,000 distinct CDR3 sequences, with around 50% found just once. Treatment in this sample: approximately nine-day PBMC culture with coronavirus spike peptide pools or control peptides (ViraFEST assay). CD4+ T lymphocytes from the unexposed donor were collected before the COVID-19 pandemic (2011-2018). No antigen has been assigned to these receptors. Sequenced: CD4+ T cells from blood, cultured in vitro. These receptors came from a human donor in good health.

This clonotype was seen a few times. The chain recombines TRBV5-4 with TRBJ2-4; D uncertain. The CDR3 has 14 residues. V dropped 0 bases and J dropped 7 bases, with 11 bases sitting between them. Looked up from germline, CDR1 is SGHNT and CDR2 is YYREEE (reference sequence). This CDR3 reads CASSLEPAHNIQYF. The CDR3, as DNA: TGTGCCAGCAGCTTGGAACCGGCCCACAACATTCAGTACTTC.

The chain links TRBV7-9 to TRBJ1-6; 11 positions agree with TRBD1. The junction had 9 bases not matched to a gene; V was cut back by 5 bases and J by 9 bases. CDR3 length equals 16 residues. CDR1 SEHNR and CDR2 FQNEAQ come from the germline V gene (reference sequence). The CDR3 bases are TGTGCCAGCAGCCGTTGGGAGGGGACAGGGGGTTCACCCCTCCACTTT. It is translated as CASSRWEGTGGSPLHF. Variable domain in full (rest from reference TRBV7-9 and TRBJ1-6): DTGVSQNPRHKITKRGQNVTFRCDPISEHNRLYWYRQTLGQGPEFLTYFQNEAQLEKSRLLSDRFSAERPKGSFSTLEIQRTEQGDSAMYLCASSRWEGTGGSPLHFGNGTRLTVT.

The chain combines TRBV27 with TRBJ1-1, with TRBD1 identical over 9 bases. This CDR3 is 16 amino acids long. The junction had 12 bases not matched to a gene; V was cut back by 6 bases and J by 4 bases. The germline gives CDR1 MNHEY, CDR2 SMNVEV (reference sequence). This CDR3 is CASSILPGQGSTEAFF. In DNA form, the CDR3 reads TGTGCCAGCAGCATACTACCGGGACAGGGAAGCACTGAAGCTTTCTTT.

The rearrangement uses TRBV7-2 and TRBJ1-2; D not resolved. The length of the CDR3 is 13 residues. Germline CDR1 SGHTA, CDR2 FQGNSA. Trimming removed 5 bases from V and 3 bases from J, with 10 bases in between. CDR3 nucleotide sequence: TGTGCCAGCAGCGAAGGCAGGTACTATGGCTACACCTTC. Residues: CASSEGRYYGYTF.

CDR3 bases: TGTGCCAGCAGCTTGGACGGCACCGGGGAGCTGTTTTTT. Amino acids: CASSLDGTGELFF. The rearrangement uses TRBV5-4 and TRBJ2-2; D gene unclear. V lost 0 bases to trimming and J lost 4 bases, with 4 bases between them. The germline CDR1 and CDR2 sequences are SGHNT and YYREEE (reference sequence). The CDR3 is 13 residues long.

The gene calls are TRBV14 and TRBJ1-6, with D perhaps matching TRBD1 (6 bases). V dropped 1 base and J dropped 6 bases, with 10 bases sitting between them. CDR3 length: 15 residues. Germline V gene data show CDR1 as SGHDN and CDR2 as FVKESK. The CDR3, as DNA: TGTGCCAGCAGCCAAGTCGGGGGGGCTAATTCACCCCTCCACTTT. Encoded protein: CASSQVGGANSPLHF.

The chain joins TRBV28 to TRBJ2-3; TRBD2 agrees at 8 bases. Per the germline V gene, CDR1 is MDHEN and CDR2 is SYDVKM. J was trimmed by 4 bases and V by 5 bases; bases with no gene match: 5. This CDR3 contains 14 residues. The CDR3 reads CASSLPGGSDTQYF. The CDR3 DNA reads TGTGCCAGCAGTCTGCCGGGGGGGTCAGATACGCAGTATTTT.

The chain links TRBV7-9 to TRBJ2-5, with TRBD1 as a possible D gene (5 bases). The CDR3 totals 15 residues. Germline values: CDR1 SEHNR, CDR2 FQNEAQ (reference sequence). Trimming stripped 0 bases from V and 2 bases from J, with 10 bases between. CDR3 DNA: TGTGCCAGCAGCTTAGCGCCCCCAGGGCAAGAGACCCAGTACTTC. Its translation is CASSLAPPGQETQYF.